This TCR beta chain was captured by sequencing in a study of blood T cell repertoires in COVID-19. About the study: Sample material is recorded as cDNA or gDNA derived from T cells, B-cell-depleted T cells, or PBMCs.

The table came from immunoSEQ multiplex PCR; TCRdb's copy has only in-frame clones and leaves some out. There are fewer than 250,000 clones in the sample; 81% occur only once, and 8% to 9.5% lies in the top ten. The sample comprised PBMCs or T cells enriched from blood (not recorded which). The source is a woman in her forties or fifties with acute COVID-19.

CDR3 sequence reads: CASSDQGIGYTF. DNA of the CDR3: TGTGCCAGCAGTGACCAGGGGATAGGCTACACCTTC. The chain joins TRBV6-4 to TRBJ1-2; D is perhaps TRBD1 (6 bases). The CDR3 length is 12 residues. V dropped 2 bases and J dropped 8 bases, with 9 bases sitting between them. In germline, CDR1 is MRHNA, CDR2 SNTAGT.